Listed here are 24 T cell receptor beta chains from one sample, sequenced in a study of blood T cell repertoires in COVID-19. Assay used: immunoSEQ multiplex PCR; TCRdb lists only in-frame clones, some missing. The sample lists about 310,000 clones; over 75% were seen once. The material sequenced was peripheral blood. These receptor sequences come from a man aged 45-65 years with active or convalescent COVID-19.

The chain uses TRBV28 and TRBJ2-7; 11 bases are a match to TRBD2. The germline V gene has CDR1 MDHEN and CDR2 SYDVKM. The CDR3 loop spans 17 amino acids. V lost 5 bases and J lost 5; bases outside the gene matches: 14. CDR3 amino acids: CASSTQFSGRVTHEQYF. The CDR3 bases are TGTGCCAGCAGTACCCAATTTAGCGGGAGGGTCACACACGAGCAGTACTTC.

The chain recombines TRBV28 with TRBJ2-7, with 9 bases lining up with TRBD1. Germline assignment: CDR1 MDHEN and CDR2 SYDVKM. Trimming took 5 bases from V and 7 from J; bases not matched to a gene: 6. The CDR3 contains 13 residues. Written as DNA, the CDR3 is TGTGCCAGCAGTGGACAGGGGAGGAAGGAGCAGTACTTC. Amino acids: CASSGQGRKEQYF. Looking up the rest from reference TRBV28 and TRBJ2-7 gives the full variable domain: DVKVTQSSRYLVKRTGEKVFLECVQDMDHENMFWYRQDPGLGLRLIYFSYDVKMKEKGDIPEGYSVSREKKERFSLILESASTNQTSMYLCASSGQGRKEQYFGPGTRLTVT.

The chain has TRBV30 and TRBJ1-1; 8 bases are shared with TRBD1. The germline V gene encodes CDR1 GTSNPN and CDR2 SVGIG (reference sequence). The V gene end was trimmed by 4 bases and the J gene end by 4 bases; junction bases not matched to a gene: 5. The CDR3 sequence is 13 residues long. CDR3 nucleotides: TGTGCCTGGACGACAGGGGACGTCACTGAAGCTTTCTTT. Protein: CAWTTGDVTEAFF.

This chain connects TRBV6-5 to TRBJ2-7; D may be TRBD2 (6 bases). The ends were cut back, 8 bases at V and 6 bases at J, with 17 bases in the middle. The CDR3 is 13 amino acids. The V gene's germline CDR1 is MNHEY and CDR2 SVGAGI. CDR3 coding DNA: TGTGCCAGCCACCCGGAGGGGATGCGCGAGCAGTACTTC. The encoded protein is CASHPEGMREQYF.

CDR3 bases: TGTGCCAGCAGTGAAGGGGAGATGTTTGGCTACACCTTC. Its translation is CASSEGEMFGYTF. The chain links TRBV2 to TRBJ1-2; D is uncertain. V was pared by 1 base and J by 7 bases, with 10 bases between. Germline V gene data show CDR1 as SNHLY and CDR2 as FYNNEI. The CDR3 sequence is 13 residues long.

In this sample, this clone turned up once. The chain has TRBV28 and TRBJ2-7; D unclear. V lost 6 bases to trimming and J lost 3 bases, with 9 bases between them. Germline CDR1 is MDHEN and CDR2 is SYDVKM. This CDR3 contains 12 residues. This chain's CDR3 is CASSLVHYEQYF. CDR3 coding DNA: TGTGCCAGCAGCCTAGTCCACTACGAGCAGTACTTC.

Concerning this clone itself: The junction departs from germline at one end; a sequencing error may be responsible. This rearrangement joins TRBV23-1 to TRBJ2-1, with D possibly matching TRBD2 (6 bases). TRBV23-1 is identified as an open reading frame with a role that is uncertain. This CDR3 spans 12 amino acids. CDR3 region: CASSQSGGLGVF. The DNA for the CDR3 is TGCGCCAGCAGTCAATCTGGGGGACTTGGGGTCTTC.

DNA of the CDR3: TGTGCCAGCACCGACGGACAGGGAACGGGCTACGAGCAGTACTTC. It translates to CASTDGQGTGYEQYF. The V gene is TRBV28, the J gene TRBJ2-7, with 8 bases aligning to TRBD1. V was pared by 7 bases and J by 3 bases, with 11 bases of the junction left unmatched. Germline V gives CDR1 MDHEN, CDR2 SYDVKM. The CDR3 contains 15 residues. Full variable domain (outside the CDR3, taken from reference TRBV28 and TRBJ2-7): DVKVTQSSRYLVKRTGEKVFLECVQDMDHENMFWYRQDPGLGLRLIYFSYDVKMKEKGDIPEGYSVSREKKERFSLILESASTNQTSMYLCASTDGQGTGYEQYFGPGTRLTVT.

The chain carries TRBV28 and TRBJ2-7; 7 bases map to TRBD1. The germline gives CDR1 MDHEN, CDR2 SYDVKM. V gave up 7 bases and J gave up 4 bases; unmatched junction bases: 7. The CDR3 runs 13 residues. DNA of the CDR3: TGTGCCAGCAACATACAGGGGTGGTACGAGCAGTACTTC. This gives the protein CASNIQGWYEQYF.

The chain employs TRBV18 and TRBJ2-3, with 7 bases fitting TRBD2. Looked up from germline, CDR1 is KGHSH and CDR2 is LQKENI. J lost 2 bases, V lost 1 base, and 3 bases had no gene match. This CDR3 spans 15 amino acids. The CDR3 protein is CASSPRSGDTDTQYF. The CDR3 DNA sequence: TGTGCCAGCTCACCACGGAGCGGGGACACAGATACGCAGTATTTT.

V is TRBV10-3 and J is TRBJ1-1, with a weak D call TRBD1 (6 bases). Trimming removed 10 bases at V and 2 bases at J, with 11 bases between. CDR1 is ENHRY and CDR2 is SYGVKD in the germline V gene. CDR3 length: 12 amino acids. CDR3 region: CATQGYNTEAFF. The CDR3 nucleotides read TGTGCCACGCAGGGGTACAACACTGAAGCTTTCTTT.

The V gene is TRBV2, the J gene TRBJ1-2, with unresolved D. V lost 10 bases and J 8 bases, leaving 14 bases between the germline ends. In germline, CDR1 is SNHLY, CDR2 FYNNEI. This CDR3 is 11 amino acids long. CDR3: CATSLAQGYTF. The DNA for the CDR3 is TGTGCCACCTCATTAGCGCAGGGCTACACCTTC.

The chain carries TRBV2 and TRBJ2-3; D unresolved. The CDR3 is made up of 12 amino acids. The germline V gene has CDR1 SNHLY and CDR2 FYNNEI. V was trimmed by 5 bases and J by 5 bases, leaving 8 bases between them. The CDR3 protein is CASSLFLDTQYF. The DNA for the CDR3 is TGTGCCAGCAGTCTTTTCCTAGATACGCAGTATTTT.

V and J are TRBV19 and TRBJ2-7, with a tentative D call TRBD1 (6 bases). The CDR3 is 15 residues long. Per germline, CDR1 LNHDA and CDR2 SQIVND (reference sequence). Trimming removed 7 bases from V and 2 bases from J, with 18 bases in between. The CDR3 DNA is TGTGCCAGTATGGATCGATCACAGGGAGCCTACGAGCAGTACTTC. This codes for CASMDRSQGAYEQYF.

The gene calls are TRBV5-1 and TRBJ2-5; 7 bases are a match to TRBD1. Trimming at V came to 4 bases and at J to 5 bases, leaving 8 bases not matched to a gene. The CDR3 is 14 amino acids. Germline V CDR1 and CDR2: SGHRS, YFSETQ. CDR3 residues: CASSLTGSGETQYF. As DNA, the CDR3 is TGCGCCAGCAGCCTGACAGGGTCGGGGGAGACCCAGTACTTC.

This chain uses TRBV7-2 with TRBJ2-7; tentatively, D is TRBD1 (5 bases). V dropped 1 base and J dropped 1 base, with 11 bases sitting between them. Germline assignment: CDR1 SGHTA and CDR2 FQGNSA. The CDR3 totals 15 residues. CDR3 DNA: TGTGCCAGCAGCTTAGTCAGCGACAGTTCCTACGAGCAGTACTTC. Translated, it gives CASSLVSDSSYEQYF.

The chain links TRBV10-3 to TRBJ2-7; tentative D call: TRBD1 (6 bases). The CDR3 consists of 14 residues. V lost 6 bases, J lost 5 bases, and 17 bases lay in between. The germline V gene encodes CDR1 ENHRY and CDR2 SYGVKD. Written as DNA, the CDR3 is TGTGCCATCAGGGATTCCAGGGGTCCCGACGAGCAGTACTTC. This encodes CAIRDSRGPDEQYF.

J is TRBJ2-5 and V is TRBV6-5; 7 nucleotides agree with TRBD1. The CDR3 length is 14 residues. Germline CDR1 and CDR2: MNHEY and SVGAGI. Losses at the gene ends were 5 bases for V and 4 bases for J; bases not matched to a gene: 7. The CDR3 here is CASSRTGVGETQYF. CDR3 sequence (DNA): TGTGCCAGCAGTCGAACAGGGGTGGGAGAGACCCAGTACTTC.

This chain connects TRBV7-9 to TRBJ1-1, with D perhaps TRBD1 (5 bases). CDR3 length: 14 amino acids. V was cut by 2 bases and J by 1 base, with 8 bases left in between. Germline lookup yields CDR1 SEHNR and CDR2 FQNEAQ (reference sequence). The CDR3 DNA follows: TGTGCCAGCAGCTTATTAGGGGCGAACACTGAAGCTTTCTTT. The encoded protein is CASSLLGANTEAFF.

V and J are TRBV16 and TRBJ2-1; 8 bases are shared with TRBD1. CDR3 length equals 14 residues. Germline CDR1 reads KGHSY; CDR2 reads FQNENV. The V segment lost 2 bases and the J segment 11 bases; nucleotides outside the gene matches: 8. This CDR3 reads CASSQTPWTGQQFF. Written as DNA, the CDR3 is TGTGCCAGCAGCCAAACCCCGTGGACAGGGCAGCAGTTCTTC.

The rearrangement uses TRBV5-8 and TRBJ2-1; TRBD2 matches 9 bases. This CDR3 is 16 amino acids long. Trimming took 2 bases from V and 3 from J; bases not matched to a gene: 6. CDR1 is SGHTS and CDR2 is YDEGEE in the germline V gene. CDR3 DNA sequence: TGTGCCAGCAGCTTTTTAGCGGGAGCGGACTACAATGAGCAGTTCTTC. Translation gives CASSFLAGADYNEQFF.

The V gene is TRBV29-1, the J gene TRBJ2-3; D not resolved. The CDR3 length is 12 residues. V was cut by 6 bases and J by 0 bases, with 7 bases left in between. Germline V lookup: CDR1 SQVTM, CDR2 ANQGSEA. CDR3 DNA: TGCAGCGTCGGGTATAGCACAGATACGCAGTATTTT. Translation gives CSVGYSTDTQYF.

The chain employs TRBV11-2 and TRBJ2-3; 9 bases agree with TRBD1. V was pared by 4 bases and J by 2 bases, with 10 bases of the junction left unmatched. The CDR3 extends over 17 amino acids. The germline CDR1 and CDR2 sequences are SGHAT and FQNNGV. The CDR3 sequence is CASSSKPGQGITDTQYF. Here the CDR3 DNA reads TGTGCCAGCAGCTCCAAACCGGGACAGGGCATCACAGATACGCAGTATTTT.

V and J are TRBV19 and TRBJ2-7; 8 nucleotides match TRBD2. In germline, CDR1 is LNHDA, CDR2 SQIVND (reference sequence). V dropped 6 bases and J dropped 5; count of bases not matched to a gene: 15. The CDR3 length is 16 residues. CDR3: CASSLDLAGPLDEQYF. CDR3 DNA: TGTGCCAGTAGCCTTGATTTAGCGGGGCCACTCGACGAGCAGTACTTC.